Sequencing of this T cell receptor (beta chain) was carried out in a study of blood T cell repertoires in COVID-19. Study background: Researchers got acute and convalescent COVID-19 samples from the United States, Italy and Spain. From T cells, B-cell-depleted T cells, or PBMCs came the material, which was cDNA or gDNA.

Clones were sequenced by immunoSEQ multiplex PCR, and TCRdb holds only the in-frame ones, with some missing. The sample carries 300,000 or so clones, around 88% recorded once. This clone was seen more than once but under ten times. CDR3 length: 14 amino acids. The germline gives CDR1 SGHNT, CDR2 YYREEE (reference sequence). The V and J ends lost 0 bases and 1 base respectively, with 7 bases between them. The sample consisted of peripheral blood. This chain joins TRBV5-4 and TRBJ1-1; D is unclear. The origin of this receptor is a woman in her twenties or thirties who had recovered from COVID-19. In DNA, the CDR3 is TGTGCCAGCAGCTTGGAGCACCGGAACACTGAAGCTTTCTTT. It codes for CASSLEHRNTEAFF.